This T cell receptor (beta chain) is from a study of T cells in Graves' hyperthyroidism and ophthalmopathy. CDR3 length: 14 amino acids. Germline-derived CDR1 and CDR2 are MNHNS and SASEGT. The ends lost 7 bases at V and 9 bases at J; junction bases unmatched: 9. Concerning this clonotype itself: Its antigen remains unknown.

TCR beta CDR3 regions were amplified from RNA. TCR CDR3 regions were first amplified by RT-PCR with HTBI primers. MiXCR, applied by TCRdb to the multiplex PCR reads, yields one record per CDR3 protein. This table holds nearly 110,000 distinct CDR3 sequences, about 16% found once. The study's findings and limits: With a median lead of 6.5 months before onset, the model predicted ophthalmopathy. Blood also contained most expanded thyroid clonotypes above 0.001.

The sequence was obtained from a woman aged 45-65 years with Graves' hyperthyroidism. Sequencing was carried out using blood. The chain combines TRBV6-1 with TRBJ2-2; 9 nucleotides align to TRBD1. CDR3 DNA: TGTGCCAGCATAGACAGGGGGAGAACCAGGGAGCTGTTTTTT. Translation: CASIDRGRTRELFF.